The T cell receptor (beta chain) described here comes from a study of identical twins. Study-wide points: The study drew conclusions from cross-sectional statistical analysis, not from following the same donors.

This clonotype was found a few times. No antigen is known for it. cDNA carried unique molecular identifiers, and a universal primer site was added by template switching. TCRdb independently ran MiXCR on the 5' RACE reads; one entry per CDR3 protein. The sample has hundreds of thousands of distinct CDR3 sequences; less than 25% are singletons. The V gene lost 4 bases and the J gene lost 5 bases, with 17 bases spanning the gap. The CDR3 sequence is 14 residues long. The V gene's germline CDR1 is SQVTM and CDR2 ANQGSEA. These data were also reused for a study on T cells expressing NK-cell markers.

Sequenced input: CD4+ T cells sorted from blood. The chain uses TRBV29-1 and TRBJ1-1; D remains unclear. This TCR came from a woman between 18 and 30 years old in good health. The CDR3 DNA follows: TGCAGCGTTGCTCCCTCCTCGGGCGGGACTGAAGCTTTCTTT. Residues: CSVAPSSGGTEAFF.